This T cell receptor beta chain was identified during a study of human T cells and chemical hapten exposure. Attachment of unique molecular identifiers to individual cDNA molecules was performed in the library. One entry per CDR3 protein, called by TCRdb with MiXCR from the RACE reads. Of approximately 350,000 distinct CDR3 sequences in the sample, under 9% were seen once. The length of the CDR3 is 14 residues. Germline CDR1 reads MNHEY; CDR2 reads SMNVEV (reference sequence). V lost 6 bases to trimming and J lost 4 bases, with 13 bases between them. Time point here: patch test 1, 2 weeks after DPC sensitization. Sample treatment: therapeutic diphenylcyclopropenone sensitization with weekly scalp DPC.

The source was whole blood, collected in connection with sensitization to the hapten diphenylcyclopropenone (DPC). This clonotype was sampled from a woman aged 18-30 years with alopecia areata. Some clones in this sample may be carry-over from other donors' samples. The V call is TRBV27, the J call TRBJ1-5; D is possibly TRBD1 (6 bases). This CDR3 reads CASRNAGTNQPQHF. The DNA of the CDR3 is TGTGCCAGCAGGAACGCCGGGACAAATCAGCCCCAGCATTTT.